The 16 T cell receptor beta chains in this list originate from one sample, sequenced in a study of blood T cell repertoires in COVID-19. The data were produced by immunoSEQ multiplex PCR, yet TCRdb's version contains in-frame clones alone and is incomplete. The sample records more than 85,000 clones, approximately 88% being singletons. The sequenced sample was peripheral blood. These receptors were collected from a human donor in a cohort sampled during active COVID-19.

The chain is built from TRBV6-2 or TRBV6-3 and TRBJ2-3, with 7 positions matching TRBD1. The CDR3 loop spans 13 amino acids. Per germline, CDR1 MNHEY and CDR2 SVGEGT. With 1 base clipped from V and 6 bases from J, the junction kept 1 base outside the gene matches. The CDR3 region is CASSYYRGDTQYF. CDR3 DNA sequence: TGTGCCAGCAGTTACTACAGGGGCGATACGCAGTATTTT.

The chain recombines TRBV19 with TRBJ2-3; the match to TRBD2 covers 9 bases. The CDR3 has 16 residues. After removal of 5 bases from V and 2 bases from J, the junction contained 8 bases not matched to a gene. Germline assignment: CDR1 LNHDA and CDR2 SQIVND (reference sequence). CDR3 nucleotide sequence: TGTGCCAGTAGTTTGGCCCTAGCGGGGAACACAGATACGCAGTATTTT. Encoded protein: CASSLALAGNTDTQYF.

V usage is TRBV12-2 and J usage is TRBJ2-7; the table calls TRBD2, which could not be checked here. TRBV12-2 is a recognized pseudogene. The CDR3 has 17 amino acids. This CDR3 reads CASRPRSRTSGTYEQYF. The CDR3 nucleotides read TGTGCAAGTCGCCCTCGGAGTCGGACTAGCGGGACCTACGAGCAGTACTTC.

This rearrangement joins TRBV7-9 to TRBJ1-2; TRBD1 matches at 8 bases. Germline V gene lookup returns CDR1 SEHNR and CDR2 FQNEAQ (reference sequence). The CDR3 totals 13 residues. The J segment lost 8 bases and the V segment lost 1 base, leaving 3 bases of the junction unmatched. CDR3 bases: TGTGCCAGCAGCTTAGAGGCAGGGGGCGGCTACACCTTC. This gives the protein CASSLEAGGGYTF.

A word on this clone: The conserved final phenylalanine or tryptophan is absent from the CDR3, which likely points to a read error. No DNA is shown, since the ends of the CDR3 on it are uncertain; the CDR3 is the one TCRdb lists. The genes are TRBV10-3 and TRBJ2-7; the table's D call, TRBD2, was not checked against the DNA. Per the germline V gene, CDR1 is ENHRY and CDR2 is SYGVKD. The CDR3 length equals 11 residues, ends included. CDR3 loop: CAISGFSGVVI.

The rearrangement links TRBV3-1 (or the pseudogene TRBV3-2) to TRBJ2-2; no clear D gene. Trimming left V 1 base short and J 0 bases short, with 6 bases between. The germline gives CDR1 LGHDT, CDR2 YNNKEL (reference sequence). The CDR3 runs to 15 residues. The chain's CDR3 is CASSQGLTNTGELFF. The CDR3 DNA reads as TGTGCCAGCAGCCAAGGACTGACGAACACCGGGGAGCTGTTTTTT.

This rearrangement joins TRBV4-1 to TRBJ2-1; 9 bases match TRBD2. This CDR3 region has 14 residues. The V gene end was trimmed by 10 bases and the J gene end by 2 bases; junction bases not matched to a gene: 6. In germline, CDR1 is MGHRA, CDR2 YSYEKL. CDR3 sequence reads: CANGGGGAYNEQFF. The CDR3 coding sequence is TGCGCCAACGGCGGCGGGGGGGCCTACAATGAGCAGTTCTTC.

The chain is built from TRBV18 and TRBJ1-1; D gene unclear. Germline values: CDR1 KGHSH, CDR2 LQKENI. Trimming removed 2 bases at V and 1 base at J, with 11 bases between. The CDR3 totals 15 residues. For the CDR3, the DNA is TGTGCCAGCTCACCAAATCCCCCTAAGAACACTGAAGCTTTCTTT. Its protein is CASSPNPPKNTEAFF.

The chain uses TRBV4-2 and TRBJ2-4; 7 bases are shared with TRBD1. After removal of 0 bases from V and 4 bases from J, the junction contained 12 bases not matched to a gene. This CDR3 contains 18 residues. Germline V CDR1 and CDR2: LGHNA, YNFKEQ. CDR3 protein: CASSQDHRQGGRKNIQYF. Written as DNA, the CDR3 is TGTGCCAGCAGCCAAGATCATCGGCAAGGGGGCCGTAAAAACATTCAGTACTTC.

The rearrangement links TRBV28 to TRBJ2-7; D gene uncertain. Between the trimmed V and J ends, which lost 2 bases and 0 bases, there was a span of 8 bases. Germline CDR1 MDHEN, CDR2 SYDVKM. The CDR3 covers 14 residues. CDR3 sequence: CASSLAPSSYEQYF. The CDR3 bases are TGTGCCAGCAGTTTAGCCCCTAGCTCCTACGAGCAGTACTTC. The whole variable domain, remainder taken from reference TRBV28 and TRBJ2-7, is DVKVTQSSRYLVKRTGEKVFLECVQDMDHENMFWYRQDPGLGLRLIYFSYDVKMKEKGDIPEGYSVSREKKERFSLILESASTNQTSMYLCASSLAPSSYEQYFGPGTRLTVT.

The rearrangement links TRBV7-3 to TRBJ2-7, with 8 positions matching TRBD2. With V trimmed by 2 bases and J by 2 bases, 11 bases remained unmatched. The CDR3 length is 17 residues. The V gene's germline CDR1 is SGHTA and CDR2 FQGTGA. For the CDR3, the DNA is TGTGCCAGCAGCTTACAGAGCCGGCCGGGACTAGCCTACGAGCAGTACTTC. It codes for CASSLQSRPGLAYEQYF. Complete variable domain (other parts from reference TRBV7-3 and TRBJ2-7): GAGVSQTPSNKVTEKGKYVELRCDPISGHTALYWYRQSLGQGPEFLIYFQGTGAADDSGLPNDRFFAVRPEGSVSTLKIQRTERGDSAVYLCASSLQSRPGLAYEQYFGPGTRLTVT.

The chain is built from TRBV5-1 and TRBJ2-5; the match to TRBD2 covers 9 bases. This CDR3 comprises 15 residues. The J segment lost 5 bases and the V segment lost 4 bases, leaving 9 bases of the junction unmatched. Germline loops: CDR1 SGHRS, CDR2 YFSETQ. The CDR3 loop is CASSIGGGDMETQYF. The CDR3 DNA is TGCGCCAGCAGCATCGGCGGGGGGGATATGGAGACCCAGTACTTC.

CDR3 amino acids: CATEGGTYEQYF. In DNA, the CDR3 is TGTGCCACCGAAGGGGGCACCTACGAGCAGTACTTC. V usage is TRBV6-6 and J usage is TRBJ2-7; 7 bases are shared with TRBD1. V trimming: 10 bases; J trimming: 2 bases; junction bases outside the gene matches: 5. The CDR3 loop spans 12 amino acids. Per germline, CDR1 MNHNY and CDR2 SVGAGI (reference sequence).

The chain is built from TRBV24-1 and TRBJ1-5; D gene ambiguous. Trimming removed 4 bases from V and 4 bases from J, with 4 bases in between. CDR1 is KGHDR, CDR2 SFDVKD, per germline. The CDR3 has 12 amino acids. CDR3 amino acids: CATSDQNQPQHF. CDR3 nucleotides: TGTGCCACCAGTGACCAAAATCAGCCCCAGCATTTT.

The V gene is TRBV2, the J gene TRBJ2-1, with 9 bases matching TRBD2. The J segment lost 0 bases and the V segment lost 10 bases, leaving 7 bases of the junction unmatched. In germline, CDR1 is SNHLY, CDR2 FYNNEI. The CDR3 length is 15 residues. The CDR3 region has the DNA TGTGCCACCCGCGGGGGGGCGAGCTCCTACAATGAGCAGTTCTTC. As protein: CATRGGASSYNEQFF.

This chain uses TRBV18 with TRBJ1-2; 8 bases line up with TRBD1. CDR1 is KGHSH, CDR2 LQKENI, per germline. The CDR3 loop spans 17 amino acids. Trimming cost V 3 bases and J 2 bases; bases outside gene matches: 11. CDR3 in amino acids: CASSPRQGRVENYGYTF. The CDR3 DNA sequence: TGTGCCAGCTCACCGAGACAGGGGCGGGTAGAGAACTATGGCTACACCTTC.